This T cell receptor (beta chain) was captured by sequencing in a study of regulatory T cells in long-lasting Graves disease. Study-wide results and limits: Preferential use of TRBV28, TRBJ1-2 and TRBJ2-5 was seen in persistent disease.

The CDR3 has 15 amino acids. Trimming shortened V by 6 bases and J by 4 bases, and 15 bases separated the two germline ends. Germline loops: CDR1 LNHDA, CDR2 SQIVND (reference sequence). CDR3 regions were amplified by Arm-PCR using iRepertoire HTBI primers to build TCR beta libraries. Each CDR3 protein gets one entry after TCRdb re-called the multiplex PCR reads with MiXCR. The table lists approximately 480,000 distinct CDR3 sequences, 15% to 20% of them singletons. A remark on this clonotype: Its target is unknown.

This sample's time point: newly diagnosed GD, antithyroid drugs for less than 3 months. Researchers made the TCR library from RNA that was extracted from PBMCs. These data were likewise used in another study, on T cells in Graves' hyperthyroidism and ophthalmopathy. Per that study: Participants, patients aged 18 to 65, had newly diagnosed hyperthyroidism with a duration under 2 months. Based on clinical symptoms, serum thyroxine and TRAb, thyroid ultrasound and orbital computed tomography, diagnoses were reached.

Here the sequenced sample was peripheral blood mononuclear cells (PBMCs), taken at new diagnosis, from a patient treated with antithyroid drugs. The sequence came from a man aged 35 to 55 with Graves disease. The chain has TRBV19 and TRBJ2-2; D call uncertain. In DNA form, the CDR3 reads TGTGCCAGTAGAGATAGGAGCCAAGTCACCGGGGAGCTGTTTTTT. The encoded protein is CASRDRSQVTGELFF.